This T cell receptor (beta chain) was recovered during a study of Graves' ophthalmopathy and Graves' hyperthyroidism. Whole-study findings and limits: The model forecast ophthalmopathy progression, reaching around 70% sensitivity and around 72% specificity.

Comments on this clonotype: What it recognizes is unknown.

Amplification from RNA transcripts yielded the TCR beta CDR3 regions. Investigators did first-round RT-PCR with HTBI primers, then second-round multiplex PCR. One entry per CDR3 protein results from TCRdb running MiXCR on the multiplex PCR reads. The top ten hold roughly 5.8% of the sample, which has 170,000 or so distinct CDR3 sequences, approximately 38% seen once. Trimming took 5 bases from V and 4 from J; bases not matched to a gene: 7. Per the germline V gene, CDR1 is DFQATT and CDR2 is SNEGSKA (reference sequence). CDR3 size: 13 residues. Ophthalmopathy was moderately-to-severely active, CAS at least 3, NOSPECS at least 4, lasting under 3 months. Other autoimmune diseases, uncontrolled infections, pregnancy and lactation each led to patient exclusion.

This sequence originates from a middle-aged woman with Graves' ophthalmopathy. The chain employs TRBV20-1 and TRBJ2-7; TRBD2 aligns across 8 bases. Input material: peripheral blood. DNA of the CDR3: TGCAGTGCTGCGAGCGGGAGTAGGTACGAGCAGTACTTC. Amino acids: CSAASGSRYEQYF.